The 14 T cell receptor beta chains in this list originate from one sample, sequenced in a study of tumor-infiltrating lymphocytes in localized non-small cell lung cancer. TCRdb's copy holds only in-frame clones and misses some; the assay was immunoSEQ multiplex PCR. This sample has about 13,000 clones, with approximately 62% found just once. Material for sequencing was uninvolved lung tissue not adjacent to the tumor. These receptors came from a human donor with non-small cell lung cancer.

V gene TRBV28 combines with J gene TRBJ2-7; D is tentatively TRBD1 or TRBD2 (6 bases each). Per the germline V gene, CDR1 is MDHEN and CDR2 is SYDVKM. The CDR3 length is 14 residues. The V and J ends lost 5 bases and 7 bases respectively, with 18 bases between them. CDR3 residues: CASSLGGGLGEQYV. The DNA for the CDR3 is TGTGCCAGCAGTCTCGGAGGGGGGCTCGGGGAGCAGTACGTC.

The chain recombines TRBV11-2 with TRBJ1-5, with unresolved D. The germline V gene encodes CDR1 SGHAT and CDR2 FQNNGV. The V end lost 3 bases, the J end lost 7 bases, and 10 bases lay between the germline ends. CDR3 length: 13 residues. As DNA, the CDR3 is TGTGCCAGCAGCTTGGGGAAAGGCCAGCCCCAGCATTTT. It specifies CASSLGKGQPQHF.

J is TRBJ1-2 and V is TRBV28; 8 bases line up with TRBD1. V lost 1 base and J lost 5; bases outside the gene matches: 6. CDR1 and CDR2 (germline): MDHEN, SYDVKM. This CDR3 has 15 residues. DNA of the CDR3: TGTGCCAGCAGTTTATTTGACAGGGGCGGGTATGGCTACACCTTC. As protein: CASSLFDRGGYGYTF.

The V gene is TRBV5-1, the J gene TRBJ1-1; D gene ambiguous. This CDR3 contains 14 residues. Germline V gene lookup returns CDR1 SGHRS and CDR2 YFSETQ. With 0 bases removed from V and 3 bases from J, the gap between germline ends came to 9 bases. CDR3 in DNA: TGCGCCAGCAGCTTGGCGACTGAAGACACTGAAGCTTTCTTT. It yields the protein CASSLATEDTEAFF.

This clone was recorded only once. J is TRBJ2-5 and V is TRBV11-2; weak D call: TRBD2 (7 bases). Germline V gene sequence: CDR1 SGHAT, CDR2 FQNNGV. This CDR3 comprises 15 residues. Trimming cost V 2 bases and J 5 bases, with 15 bases left between them. The CDR3 DNA sequence: TGTGCCAGCAGCTTACGGCCAGGGGAGGGGGAGACCCAGTACTTC. This gives the protein CASSLRPGEGETQYF.

The genes are TRBV7-9 and TRBJ1-2, with 9 nucleotides matching TRBD1. The CDR3 sequence is 14 residues long. CDR1 is SEHNR, CDR2 FQNEAQ, per germline (reference sequence). V was clipped by 5 bases and J by 7 bases; unmatched bases: 8. Here the CDR3 DNA reads TGTGCCAGCAGCCCACAGGGGGCGCAAAGTGGCTACACCTTC. Residues: CASSPQGAQSGYTF.

This clone occurred once. This chain joins TRBV25-1 and TRBJ2-7, with D uncertain. The CDR3 length is 13 residues. The V and J ends lost 5 bases and 4 bases respectively, with 12 bases between them. The V gene's germline CDR1 is MGHDK and CDR2 SYGVNS. DNA of the CDR3: TGTGCCAGCAGTAGCCAGGTAGGGTACGAGCAGTACTTC. This codes for CASSSQVGYEQYF.

This clone was observed a few times. This rearrangement joins TRBV29-1 to TRBJ1-1, with 7 bases lining up with TRBD1. The CDR3 extends over 13 amino acids. Losses at the gene ends were 7 bases for V and 7 bases for J; bases not matched to a gene: 12. From germline, CDR1 is SQVTM and CDR2 ANQGSEA. As DNA, the CDR3 is TGCAGCGCCGACCACAGGGGAGGTATTGAAGCTTTCTTT. Translation: CSADHRGGIEAFF.

The chain joins TRBV28 to TRBJ1-1, with D hard to call. The germline gives CDR1 MDHEN, CDR2 SYDVKM. V lost 7 bases to trimming and J lost 1 base, with 10 bases between them. The CDR3 is 13 amino acids. CDR3 coding DNA: TGTGCCAGCATCTTGAGTCAGAACACTGAAGCTTTCTTT. Encoded protein: CASILSQNTEAFF. The variable domain in full, with the rest retrieved from reference TRBV28 and TRBJ1-1, is DVKVTQSSRYLVKRTGEKVFLECVQDMDHENMFWYRQDPGLGLRLIYFSYDVKMKEKGDIPEGYSVSREKKERFSLILESASTNQTSMYLCASILSQNTEAFFGQGTRLTVV.

The V call is TRBV27, the J call TRBJ2-3; D may be TRBD1 or TRBD2 (5 bases each). Trimming took off 3 bases at V and 0 bases at J, with 10 bases between the two ends. CDR3 size: 15 residues. The germline V gene encodes CDR1 MNHEY and CDR2 SMNVEV (reference sequence). The CDR3 is CASSLRDGSTDTQYF. The CDR3 nucleotides read TGTGCCAGCAGTTTGAGGGACGGAAGCACAGATACGCAGTATTTT.

The gene calls are TRBV15 and TRBJ1-5; D unresolved. Trimming removed 3 bases at V and 4 bases at J, with 4 bases between. From germline, CDR1 is LNHNV and CDR2 YYDKDF (reference sequence). CDR3 length: 12 residues. CDR3 region: CATSRYNQPQHF. The CDR3 DNA reads TGTGCCACCAGCAGGTATAATCAGCCCCAGCATTTT.

The chain combines TRBV28 with TRBJ1-5; D is perhaps TRBD1 (5 bases). V shed 7 bases and J shed 4 bases, with 11 bases lying between them. Germline V lookup: CDR1 MDHEN, CDR2 SYDVKM. The CDR3 covers 13 residues. CDR3 DNA: TGTGCCAGCATTAGGGACCTTAATCAGCCCCAGCATTTT. Its protein product is CASIRDLNQPQHF.

This chain links TRBV29-1 with TRBJ2-5, with D perhaps matching TRBD1 (5 bases). Germline CDR1 is SQVTM and CDR2 is ANQGSEA. The V end was cut by 7 bases, the J end by 1 base, with 13 bases between. The CDR3 contains 13 residues. The CDR3 DNA is TGCAGCGCCCGTCGACAGCCCCAAGAGACCCAGTACTTC. This gives the protein CSARRQPQETQYF.

In this sample, this clone turned up once. This chain uses TRBV28 with TRBJ2-7; a possible D gene is TRBD2 (6 bases). Trimming removed 9 bases at V and 0 bases at J, with 15 bases between. This CDR3 region has 14 residues. Germline V gives CDR1 MDHEN, CDR2 SYDVKM. The CDR3 DNA reads as TGTGCCAGTCACCGCGGGACGTTCTCCTACGAGCAGTACTTC. Protein sequence: CASHRGTFSYEQYF.